This T cell receptor beta chain was sequenced during a study of regulatory T cells in long-lasting Graves disease (dated by TCRdb to the early 2020s). About the study as a whole: In the newly diagnosed Graves' disease group, patients had been taking antithyroid drugs for less than 3 months. A total of roughly 33 samples were covered by TCR sequencing, comprising around 13 persistent and 20 newly diagnosed Graves' disease patients. Peripheral blood TCR sequencing and RNA sequencing compared persistent Graves' disease patients with newly diagnosed Graves' disease patients. The study was registered as a clinical trial and conducted in China. Points the paper makes about the study in general: TRBV28, TRBJ1-2 and TRBJ2-5 were preferentially used in persistent disease, while TRBV20-1 and TRBJ2-1 were favored in newly diagnosed disease. Patients with persistent disease shared more public clonotypes (around 2,700) than newly diagnosed patients did (more than 900). The small sample size was acknowledged by the authors as a limitation that may reduce accuracy. Persistent Graves' disease patients showed lower TCR Shannon entropy and fewer highly expanded clones than newly diagnosed patients, suggesting clonal expansion. Sequencing and analysis were limited to the TCR beta chain. Peripheral blood alone was examined, since thyroid tissue, which constituted the primary lesion, could not be accessed.

Read against the paper, the sample's time point label means: newly diagnosed GD, antithyroid drugs for less than 3 months. RNA was extracted from PBMCs in TRIzol for both TCR sequencing and RNA sequencing. The diagnosis of Graves' disease followed American Thyroid Association guidelines. Recruitment of patients was carried out at an endocrinology department in Xi'an, China. Each patient gave 9 to 10 milliliters of peripheral blood, collected in an EDTA anticoagulant tube. Ficoll Paque Plus density gradient separation was used to isolate PBMCs, and no additional T cell sorting was done. An Agilent 2100 Bioanalyzer and agarose gel were used to check RNA quality, and a NanoDrop 2000 was used to measure RNA concentration. Libraries were prepared through multiplex PCR. The instrument given in TCRdb is Illumina HiSeq 4000. To build TCR beta libraries, CDR3 regions were amplified by Arm-PCR using iRepertoire HTBI primers. PCR products were gel purified before sequencing. Per the source publication's procedure: Across samples, 60 to 80 TRBV and 13 to 15 TRBJ segments were identified and used for gene usage analysis of CDR3 amino acid clonotypes. COPE and FqMerger were used to merge the filtered high-quality paired reads into contigs. Contigs were aligned with BLAST to IMGT TRBV, TRBD and TRBJ reference genes, and CDR3 was defined per IMGT. Any clonotype with a frequency above 0.1% was counted as a highly expanded clone. Shannon entropy was used to measure repertoire diversity, and the Gini coefficient was used to measure V-J evenness. A clonotype found in more than one individual was treated as public. In TCRdb, the public reads were trimmed at Q25 with fastp and aligned with MiXCR, with productive beta chains retained. Duplicate CDR3 protein sequences are folded into a single record with the most common DNA and genes. The V and J calls were not made by the authors but by TCRdb's processing. The sample table lists hundreds of thousands of distinct CDR3 sequences, approximately 15% of them with a count of one. Of the sample, roughly 29% is held by the ten largest clones.

Via the germline V gene, CDR1 is SGHVS and CDR2 FNYEAQ. The CDR3, from cysteine to phenylalanine, totals 14 residues. The only DNA kept is the CDR3, 42 bases in frame from the first base. V lost 7 bases and J lost 2 bases, and the count of bases not matched to a germline gene is 8. This clonotype was seen at least ten times. Its antigen is unknown. Qualities for individual bases were not recorded, and no much larger clone is one base off. The same data also went into a second study, on T cells in Graves' hyperthyroidism and ophthalmopathy. As the second study states: Stable Graves' hyperthyroidism was defined as the absence of progression to ophthalmopathy over 18 months of follow-up. Hyperthyroidism patients were newly diagnosed, had a disease duration of under 2 months, and were aged 18 to 65 years. Patients with uncontrolled infections, other autoimmune diseases, pregnancy or lactation were excluded. Diagnoses were based on clinical symptoms, serum thyroxine and TRAb, thyroid ultrasound and orbital computed tomography. For the first round of RT-PCR on the TCR CDR3, the HTBI primer set was used together with the Qiagen OneStep RT-PCR kit. Most expanded thyroid clonotypes (frequency above 0.001) were also detected in blood, a finding suggesting that blood repertoires may reflect thyroid immune responses. A model built on a 13 V-J signature distinguished ophthalmopathy from stable hyperthyroidism, reaching 87.88% sensitivity and about 81% specificity in cross-validation and 80%/75% in testing. In validation, progression to ophthalmopathy was predicted by the model with 70.59% sensitivity and 72% to 85% specificity, a median of approximately 6.5 months before onset. A discovery cohort of about a hundred patients, roughly 43 with Graves' ophthalmopathy and more than 55 with stable Graves' hyperthyroidism, was used to find distinguishing TCR V-J signatures. An independent validation cohort of around 19 hyperthyroidism patients and approximately 17 patients who later progressed to ophthalmopathy tested prospective prediction of ophthalmopathy. For training and testing, the 80 to 100 patients in the discovery cohort were randomly divided in a 7:3 ratio. In over five Graves' hyperthyroidism patients, the study also compared T-cell repertoires from thyroid tissue with T-cell repertoires from blood. Following sampling, methimazole starting at 30 mg daily was given to hyperthyroidism patients, and high-dose intravenous methylprednisolone was given to ophthalmopathy patients. Libraries were constructed in a second round of multiplex PCR, after which size selection and purification were performed. The libraries were sequenced on an Illumina HiSeq2000 using paired-end 100 bp reads. SOAPnuke was used to process the raw data, removing reads that contained adapters or uncalled bases, had a mean Phred below 15, or lacked an exact match to the constant primer or identifier. COPE v1.2.5 was used to merge high-quality paired reads, and clonotypes were defined as unique nucleotide sequences. MiTCR v1.1 was used to align the clonotypes against IMGT TRBV, TRBD and TRBJ reference segments. The analysis included only V-J combinations with a frequency above 0.0001, which together covered 99% to 99.2% of the repertoires. A TCS score was defined as the ratio between F50 (clonal expansion) and ExV (chaos), using BLOSUM62-based TCRdist between CDR3 peptides within each V-J. Welch's t-statistics and random forest reduced 450 to 600 V-J features to about 12, which were used in a naive Bayes classifier (R e1071). No statistical method was used to fix the sample size in advance, and group allocation was not hidden from the investigators. The paper describes TCR Vbeta CDR3 sequencing of more than 120 peripheral blood samples, made up of 43 ophthalmopathy patients, roughly 80 hyperthyroidism patients and about 17 progressor patients.

Sequenced here: peripheral blood mononuclear cells (PBMCs), sampled at new diagnosis, from a patient treated with antithyroid drugs. The rearranged segments are TRBV7-6 and TRBJ2-7; 7 middle bases align to TRBD1. The sequence came from a man between 35 and 55 years old with Graves disease. Donor details come from another sample of the same person, matched by shared clones. The CDR3 reads CASTTGTATYEQYF. The DNA sequence follows: TGTGCCAGCACAACCGGGACAGCAACCTACGAGCAGTACTTC.